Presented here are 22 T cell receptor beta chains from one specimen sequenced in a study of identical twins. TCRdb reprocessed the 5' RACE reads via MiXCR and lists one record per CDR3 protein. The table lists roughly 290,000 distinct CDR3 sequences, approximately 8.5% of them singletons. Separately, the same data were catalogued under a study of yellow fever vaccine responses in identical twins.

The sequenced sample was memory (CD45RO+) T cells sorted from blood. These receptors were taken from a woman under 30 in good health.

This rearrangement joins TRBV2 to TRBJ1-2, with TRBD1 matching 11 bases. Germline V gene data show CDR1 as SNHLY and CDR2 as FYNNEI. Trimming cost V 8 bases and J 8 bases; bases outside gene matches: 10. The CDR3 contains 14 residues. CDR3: CASFGRDRGDGYTF. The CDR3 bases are TGTGCCAGCTTCGGTAGGGACAGGGGGGACGGCTACACCTTC. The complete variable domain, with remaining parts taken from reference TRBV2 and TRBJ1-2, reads EPEVTQTPSHQVTQMGQEVILRCVPISNHLYFYWYRQILGQKVEFLVSFYNNEISEKSEIFDDQFSVERPDGSNFTLKIRSTKLEDSAMYFCASFGRDRGDGYTFGSGTRLTVV.

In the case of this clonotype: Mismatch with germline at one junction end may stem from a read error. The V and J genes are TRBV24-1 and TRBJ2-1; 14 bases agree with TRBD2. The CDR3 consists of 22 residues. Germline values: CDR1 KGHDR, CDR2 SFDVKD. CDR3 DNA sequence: TGTGCCATCAGTGTTGCCACCGGGACTAGCGGGAGCGAGGAACCCCTTTACAATGAGCAGTTCTTC. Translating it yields CAISVATGTSGSEEPLYNEQFF.

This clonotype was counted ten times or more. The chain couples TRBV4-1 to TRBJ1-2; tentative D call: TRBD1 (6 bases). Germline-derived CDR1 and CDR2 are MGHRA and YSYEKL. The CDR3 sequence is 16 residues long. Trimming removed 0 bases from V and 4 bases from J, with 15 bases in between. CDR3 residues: CASSQDLIGQPYGYTF. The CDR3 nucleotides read TGCGCCAGCAGCCAAGACCTTATAGGACAGCCCTATGGCTACACCTTC.

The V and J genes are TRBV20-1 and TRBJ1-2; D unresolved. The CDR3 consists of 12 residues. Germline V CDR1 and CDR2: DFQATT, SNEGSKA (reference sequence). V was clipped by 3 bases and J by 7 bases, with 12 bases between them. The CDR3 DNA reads TGCAGTGCTAGTACGGAGGGTGGTGGCTACACCTTC. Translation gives CSASTEGGGYTF.

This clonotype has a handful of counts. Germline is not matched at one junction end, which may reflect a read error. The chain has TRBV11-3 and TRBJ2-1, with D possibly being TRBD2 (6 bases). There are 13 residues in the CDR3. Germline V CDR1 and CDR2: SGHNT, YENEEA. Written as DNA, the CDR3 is TGTGCCAGCAGTTTAGCGGCCCAAAATGAGCAGTTCTTC. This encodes CASSLAAQNEQFF.

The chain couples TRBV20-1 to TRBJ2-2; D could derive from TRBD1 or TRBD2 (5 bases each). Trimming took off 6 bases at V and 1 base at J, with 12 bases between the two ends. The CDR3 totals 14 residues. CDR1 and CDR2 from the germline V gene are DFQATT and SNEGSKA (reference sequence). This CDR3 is CSARGRENTGELFF. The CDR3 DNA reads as TGCAGTGCCCGGGGACGGGAGAACACCGGGGAGCTGTTTTTT.

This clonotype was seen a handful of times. The CDR3 here is CSARTSGMGYEQYF. CDR3 coding DNA: TGCAGTGCTCGGACTAGCGGGATGGGCTACGAGCAGTACTTC. The chain is built from TRBV20-1 and TRBJ2-7; TRBD2 agrees at 12 bases. The CDR3 contains 14 residues. The ends lost 5 bases at V and 3 bases at J; junction bases unmatched: 5. Germline CDR1 and CDR2: DFQATT and SNEGSKA (reference sequence).

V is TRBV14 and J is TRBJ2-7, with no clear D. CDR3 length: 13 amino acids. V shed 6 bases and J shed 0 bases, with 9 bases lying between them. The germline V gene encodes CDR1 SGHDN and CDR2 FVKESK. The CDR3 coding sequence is TGTGCCAGCAGTCCAGTATTCTCCTACGAGCAGTACTTC. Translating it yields CASSPVFSYEQYF.

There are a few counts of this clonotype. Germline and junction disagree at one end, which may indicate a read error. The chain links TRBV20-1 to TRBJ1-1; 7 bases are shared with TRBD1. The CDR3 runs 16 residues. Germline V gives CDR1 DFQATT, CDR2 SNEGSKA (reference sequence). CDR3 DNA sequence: TGCAGTGCCCGAGTTCCCCGACAGGGAGTGAACACTGAAGTTTTCTTT. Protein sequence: CSARVPRQGVNTEVFF.

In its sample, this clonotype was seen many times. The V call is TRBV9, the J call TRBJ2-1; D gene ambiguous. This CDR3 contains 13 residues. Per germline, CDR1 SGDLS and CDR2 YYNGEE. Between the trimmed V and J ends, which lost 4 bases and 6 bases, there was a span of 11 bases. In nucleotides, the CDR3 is TGTGCCAGCAGCCCGGCCCCGAGCAATGAGCAGTTCTTC. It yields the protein CASSPAPSNEQFF.

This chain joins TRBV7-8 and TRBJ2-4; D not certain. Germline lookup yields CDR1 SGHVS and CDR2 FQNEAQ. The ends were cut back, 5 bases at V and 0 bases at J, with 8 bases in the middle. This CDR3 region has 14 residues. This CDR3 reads CASSPVPAKNIQYF. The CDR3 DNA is TGTGCCAGCAGCCCAGTTCCAGCCAAAAACATTCAGTACTTC.

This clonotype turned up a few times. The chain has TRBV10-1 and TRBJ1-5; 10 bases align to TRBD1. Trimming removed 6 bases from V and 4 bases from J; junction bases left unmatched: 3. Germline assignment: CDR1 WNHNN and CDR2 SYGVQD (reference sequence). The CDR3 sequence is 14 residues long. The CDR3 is CASSGDRGNQPQHF. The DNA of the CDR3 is TGCGCCAGCAGCGGGGACAGGGGAAATCAGCCCCAGCATTTT.

The CDR3 bases are TGTGCCAGCACGACTCAAGGGACTAGATACAATGAGCAGTTCTTC. It yields the protein CASTTQGTRYNEQFF. The rearrangement links TRBV2 to TRBJ2-1; 8 bases match TRBD2. V shed 7 bases, J shed 4 bases, and the junction held 9 bases outside the gene matches. The length of the CDR3 is 15 residues. Per germline, CDR1 SNHLY and CDR2 FYNNEI. The whole variable domain, filled in from reference TRBV2 and TRBJ2-1, reads EPEVTQTPSHQVTQMGQEVILRCVPISNHLYFYWYRQILGQKVEFLVSFYNNEISEKSEIFDDQFSVERPDGSNFTLKIRSTKLEDSAMYFCASTTQGTRYNEQFFGPGTRLTVL.

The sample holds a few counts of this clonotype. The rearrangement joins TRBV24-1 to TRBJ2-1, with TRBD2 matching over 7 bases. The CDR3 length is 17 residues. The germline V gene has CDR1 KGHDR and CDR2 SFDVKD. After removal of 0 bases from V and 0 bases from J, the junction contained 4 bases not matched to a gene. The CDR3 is CATSDLSSGFSYNEQFF. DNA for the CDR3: TGTGCCACCAGTGATTTGAGTAGCGGGTTCTCCTACAATGAGCAGTTCTTC.

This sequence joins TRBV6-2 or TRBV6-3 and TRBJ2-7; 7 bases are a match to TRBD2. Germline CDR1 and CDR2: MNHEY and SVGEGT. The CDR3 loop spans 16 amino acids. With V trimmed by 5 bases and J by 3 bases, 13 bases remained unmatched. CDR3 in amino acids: CASSKAPWEGIYEQYF. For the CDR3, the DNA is TGTGCCAGCAGTAAGGCCCCTTGGGAGGGAATCTACGAGCAGTACTTC.

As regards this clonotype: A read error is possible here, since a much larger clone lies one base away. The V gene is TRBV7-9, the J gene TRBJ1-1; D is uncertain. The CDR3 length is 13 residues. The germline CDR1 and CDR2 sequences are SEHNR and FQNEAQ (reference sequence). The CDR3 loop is CSSSFSANTEAFF. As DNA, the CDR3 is TGTTCCAGCAGCTTTTCGGCGAACACTGAAGCTTTCTTT. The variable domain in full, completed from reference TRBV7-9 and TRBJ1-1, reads DTGVSQNPRHKITKRGQNVTFRCDPISEHNRLYWYRQTLGQGPEFLTYFQNEAQLEKSRLLSDRFSAERPKGSFSTLEIQRTEQGDSAMYLCSSSFSANTEAFFGQGTRLTVV.

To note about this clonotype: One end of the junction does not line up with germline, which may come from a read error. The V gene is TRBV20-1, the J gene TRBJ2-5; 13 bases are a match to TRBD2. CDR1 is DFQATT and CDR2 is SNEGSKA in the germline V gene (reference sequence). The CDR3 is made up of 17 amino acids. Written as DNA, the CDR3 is TGCTGTGCTAGAGATAAAACTAGCGGGAGGGTACAAGAGACCCAGTACTTC. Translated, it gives CCARDKTSGRVQETQYF.

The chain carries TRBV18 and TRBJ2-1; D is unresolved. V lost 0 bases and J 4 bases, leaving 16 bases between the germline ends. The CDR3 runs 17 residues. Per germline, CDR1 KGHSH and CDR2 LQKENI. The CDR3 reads CASSPPPESYMYNEQFF. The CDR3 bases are TGTGCCAGCTCACCACCCCCTGAGTCGTATATGTACAATGAGCAGTTCTTC.

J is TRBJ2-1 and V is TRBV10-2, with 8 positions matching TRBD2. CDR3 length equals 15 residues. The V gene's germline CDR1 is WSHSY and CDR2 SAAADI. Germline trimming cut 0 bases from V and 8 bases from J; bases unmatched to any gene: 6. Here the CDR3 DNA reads TGCGCCAGCAGTGAGTCTAGCGGGATTTCCGATGAGCAGTTCTTC. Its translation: CASSESSGISDEQFF.

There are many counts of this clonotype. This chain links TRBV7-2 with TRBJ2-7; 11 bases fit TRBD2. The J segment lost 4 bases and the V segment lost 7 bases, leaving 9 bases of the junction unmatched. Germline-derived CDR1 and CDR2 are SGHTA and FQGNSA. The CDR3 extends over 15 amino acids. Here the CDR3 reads CASTEGLAGMYEQYF. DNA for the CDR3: TGTGCCAGCACCGAAGGACTAGCGGGCATGTACGAGCAGTACTTC.

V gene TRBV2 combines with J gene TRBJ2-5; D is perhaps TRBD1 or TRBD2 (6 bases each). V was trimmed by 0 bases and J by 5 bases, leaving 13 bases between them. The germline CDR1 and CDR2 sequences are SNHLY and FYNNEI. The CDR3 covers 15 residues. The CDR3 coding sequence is TGTGCCAGCAGTGAAGCGCAAACAGGGAGGGAGACCCAGTACTTC. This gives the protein CASSEAQTGRETQYF.

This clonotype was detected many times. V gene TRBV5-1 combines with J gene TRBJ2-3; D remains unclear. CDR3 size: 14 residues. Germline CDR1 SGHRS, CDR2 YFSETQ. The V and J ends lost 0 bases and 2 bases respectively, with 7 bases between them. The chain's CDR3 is CASSLARTTDTQYF. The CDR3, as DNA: TGCGCCAGCAGCTTGGCGCGAACCACAGATACGCAGTATTTT. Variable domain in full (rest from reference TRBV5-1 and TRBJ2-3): KAGVTQTPRYLIKTRGQQVTLSCSPISGHRSVSWYQQTPGQGLQFLFEYFSETQRNKGNFPGRFSGRQFSNSRSEMNVSTLELGDSALYLCASSLARTTDTQYFGPGTRLTVL.